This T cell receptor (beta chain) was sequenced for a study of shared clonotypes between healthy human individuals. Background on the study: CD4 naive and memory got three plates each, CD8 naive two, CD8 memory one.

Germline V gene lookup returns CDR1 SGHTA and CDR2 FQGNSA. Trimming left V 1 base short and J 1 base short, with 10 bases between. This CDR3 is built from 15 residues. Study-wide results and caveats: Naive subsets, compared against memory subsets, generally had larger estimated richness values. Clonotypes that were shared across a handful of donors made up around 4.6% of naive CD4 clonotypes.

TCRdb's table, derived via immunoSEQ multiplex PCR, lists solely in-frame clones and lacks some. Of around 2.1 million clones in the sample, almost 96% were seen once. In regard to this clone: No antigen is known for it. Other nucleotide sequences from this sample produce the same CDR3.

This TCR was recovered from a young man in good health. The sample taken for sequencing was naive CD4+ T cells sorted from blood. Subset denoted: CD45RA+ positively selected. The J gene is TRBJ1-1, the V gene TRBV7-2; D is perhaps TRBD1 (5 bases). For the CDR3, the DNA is TGTGCCAGCAGCTTAGAAGCAGGGAGGAACACTGAAGCTTTCTTT. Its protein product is CASSLEAGRNTEAFF.